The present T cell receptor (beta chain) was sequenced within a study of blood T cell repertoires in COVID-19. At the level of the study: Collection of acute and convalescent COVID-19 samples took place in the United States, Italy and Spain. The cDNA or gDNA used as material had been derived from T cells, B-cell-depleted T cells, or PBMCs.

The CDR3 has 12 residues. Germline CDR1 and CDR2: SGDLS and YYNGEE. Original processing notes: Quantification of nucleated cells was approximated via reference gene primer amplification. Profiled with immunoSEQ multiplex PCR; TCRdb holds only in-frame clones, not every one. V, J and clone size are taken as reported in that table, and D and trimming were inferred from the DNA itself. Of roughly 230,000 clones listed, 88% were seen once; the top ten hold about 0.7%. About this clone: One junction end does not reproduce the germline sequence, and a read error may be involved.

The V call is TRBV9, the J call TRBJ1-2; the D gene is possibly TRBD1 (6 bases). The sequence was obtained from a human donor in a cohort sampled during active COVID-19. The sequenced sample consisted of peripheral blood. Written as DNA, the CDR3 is TGTGCCAGCAGCCCCCCAGGACAGTTATACGAGTTT. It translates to CASSPPGQLYEF. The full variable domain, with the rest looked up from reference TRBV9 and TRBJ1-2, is DSGVTQTPKHLITATGQRVTLRCSPRSGDLSVYWYQQSLDQGLQFLIQYYNGEERAKGNILERFSAQQFPDLHSELNLSSLELGDSALYFCASSPPGQLYEFGSGTRLTVV.